This T cell receptor beta chain was sequenced for a study of human T cells and chemical hapten exposure. This clonotype showed up just a few times. The sample's time point: patch test 2, 6 weeks after DPC sensitization. Treatment denoted: therapeutic diphenylcyclopropenone sensitization with weekly scalp DPC. TCRdb re-analysed the RACE reads in MiXCR, keeping a single row per CDR3 protein. The sample has about 78,000 distinct CDR3 sequences, roughly 8.5% seen once. From germline, CDR1 is MNHEY and CDR2 SVGAGI. The V and J ends lost 6 bases and 2 bases, in that order; junction bases with no gene match: 3. This CDR3 is 16 amino acids long.

The TCR comes from a woman in her forties or fifties with alopecia areata. Some clones in this sample may be carry-over from other donors' samples. The sequenced sample was whole blood, obtained in connection with sensitization to the hapten diphenylcyclopropenone (DPC). The chain combines TRBV6-5 with TRBJ2-6; 11 bases align to TRBD1. CDR3 loop: CASRRTGGAGANVLTF. The CDR3 bases are TGTGCCAGCAGGAGGACAGGGGGCGCTGGGGCCAACGTCCTGACTTTC.